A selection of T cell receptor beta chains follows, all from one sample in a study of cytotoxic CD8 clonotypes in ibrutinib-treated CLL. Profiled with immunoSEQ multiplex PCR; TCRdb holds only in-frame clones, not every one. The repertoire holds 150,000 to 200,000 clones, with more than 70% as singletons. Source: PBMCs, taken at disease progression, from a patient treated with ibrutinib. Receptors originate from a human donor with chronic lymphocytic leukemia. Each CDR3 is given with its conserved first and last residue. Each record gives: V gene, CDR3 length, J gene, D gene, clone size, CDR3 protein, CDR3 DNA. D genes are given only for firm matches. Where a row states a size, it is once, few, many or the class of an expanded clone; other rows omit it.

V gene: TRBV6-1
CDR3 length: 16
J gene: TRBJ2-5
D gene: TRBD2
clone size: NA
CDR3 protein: CASSVIRAGGPETQYF
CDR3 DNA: TGTGCCAGCAGTGTAATTCGGGCGGGAGGGCCGGAGACCCAGTACTTC

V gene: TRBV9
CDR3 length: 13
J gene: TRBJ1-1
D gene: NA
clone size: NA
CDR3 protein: CASSLSLGGEAFF
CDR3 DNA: TGTGCCAGCAGCCTTAGCCTGGGGGGTGAAGCTTTCTTT

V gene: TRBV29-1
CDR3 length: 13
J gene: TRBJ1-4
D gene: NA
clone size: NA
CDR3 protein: CSVVGMTNEKLFF
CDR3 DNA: TGCAGCGTCGTCGGGATGACAAATGAAAAACTGTTTTTT

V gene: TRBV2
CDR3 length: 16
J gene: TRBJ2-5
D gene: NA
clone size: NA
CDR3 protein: CASSGTGPQVVETQYF
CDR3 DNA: TGTGCCAGCAGTGGAACGGGACCACAAGTTGTAGAGACCCAGTACTTC

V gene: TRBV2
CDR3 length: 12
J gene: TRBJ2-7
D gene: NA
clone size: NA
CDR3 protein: CASCRRSYEQYF
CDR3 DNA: TGTGCCAGCTGCCGACGGAGCTACGAGCAGTACTTC

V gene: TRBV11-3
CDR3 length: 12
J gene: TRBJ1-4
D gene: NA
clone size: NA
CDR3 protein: CASSLGARELFF
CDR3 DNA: TGTGCCAGCAGCTTGGGGGCACGTGAACTGTTTTTT

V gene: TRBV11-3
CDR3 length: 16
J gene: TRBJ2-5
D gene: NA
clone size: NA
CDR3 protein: CASSLDGGKPRQTQYF
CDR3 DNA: TGTGCCAGCAGCTTAGATGGGGGGAAGCCTAGACAGACCCAGTACTTC

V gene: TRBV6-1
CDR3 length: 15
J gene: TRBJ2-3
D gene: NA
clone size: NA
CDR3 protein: CASGRLATSTDTQYF
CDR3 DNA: TGTGCCAGCGGTAGGCTAGCGACTAGCACAGATACGCAGTATTTT

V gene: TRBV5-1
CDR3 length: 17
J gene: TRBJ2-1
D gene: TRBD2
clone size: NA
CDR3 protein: CASSLGLAGGPTPEQFF
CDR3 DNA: TGCGCCAGCAGCCTTGGACTAGCGGGAGGGCCAACGCCTGAGCAGTTCTTC

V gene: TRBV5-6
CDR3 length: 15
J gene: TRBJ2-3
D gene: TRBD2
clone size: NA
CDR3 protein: CASSPGTTLTDTQYF
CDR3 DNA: TGTGCCAGCAGCCCCGGGACTACCCTCACAGATACGCAGTATTTT

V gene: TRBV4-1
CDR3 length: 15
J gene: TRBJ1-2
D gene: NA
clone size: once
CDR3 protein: CASSQGGGMDYGYTF
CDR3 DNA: TGCGCCAGCAGCCAAGGCGGGGGGATGGACTATGGCTACACCTTC

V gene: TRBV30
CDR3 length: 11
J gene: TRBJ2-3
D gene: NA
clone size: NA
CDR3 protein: CASLGTDTQYF
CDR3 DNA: TGTGCCTCCCTGGGCACAGATACGCAGTATTTT

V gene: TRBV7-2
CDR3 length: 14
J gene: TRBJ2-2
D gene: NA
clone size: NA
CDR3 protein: CASSLPGGPGELFF
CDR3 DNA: TGTGCCAGCAGCCTACCAGGTGGTCCCGGGGAGCTGTTTTTT

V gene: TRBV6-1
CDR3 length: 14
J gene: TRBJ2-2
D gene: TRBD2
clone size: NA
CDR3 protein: CASMRRELTGELFF
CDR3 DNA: TGTGCCAGCATGCGGCGGGAGCTCACCGGGGAGCTGTTTTTT

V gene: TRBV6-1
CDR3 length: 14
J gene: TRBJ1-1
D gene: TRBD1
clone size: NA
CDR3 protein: CASSAGQGRTEAFF
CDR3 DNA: TGTGCCAGCAGTGCAGGACAGGGAAGGACTGAAGCTTTCTTT

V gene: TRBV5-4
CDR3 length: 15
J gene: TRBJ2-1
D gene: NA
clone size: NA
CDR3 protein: CASSPEGGIGNEQFF
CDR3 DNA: TGTGCCAGCAGCCCCGAGGGGGGGATTGGAAATGAGCAGTTCTTC

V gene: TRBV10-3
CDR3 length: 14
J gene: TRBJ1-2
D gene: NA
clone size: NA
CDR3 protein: CAISESSVNYGYTF
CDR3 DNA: TGTGCCATCAGTGAGTCGTCGGTTAACTATGGCTACACCTTC

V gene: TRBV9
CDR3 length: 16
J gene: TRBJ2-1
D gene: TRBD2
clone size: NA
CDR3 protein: CASSYGLAGGYNEQFF
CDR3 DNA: TGTGCCAGCAGCTACGGACTAGCGGGAGGCTACAATGAGCAGTTCTTC

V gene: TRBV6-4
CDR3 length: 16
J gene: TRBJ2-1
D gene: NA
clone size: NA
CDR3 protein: CASSEGGTVSYNEQFF
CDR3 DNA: TGTGCCAGCAGTGAAGGCGGGACAGTGTCCTACAATGAGCAGTTCTTC

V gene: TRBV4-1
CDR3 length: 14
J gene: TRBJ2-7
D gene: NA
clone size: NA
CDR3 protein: CASSQDKNPDEQYF
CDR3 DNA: TGCGCCAGCAGCCAAGATAAGAACCCAGACGAGCAGTACTTC

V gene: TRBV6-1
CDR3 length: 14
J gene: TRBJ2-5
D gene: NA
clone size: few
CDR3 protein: CASSEVDFGHSQYF
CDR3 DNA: TGTGCCAGCAGTGAAGTAGACTTTGGTCATAGCCAGTACTTC

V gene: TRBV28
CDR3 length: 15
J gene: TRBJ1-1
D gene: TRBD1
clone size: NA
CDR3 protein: CASSFPDRGTTEAFF
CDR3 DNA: TGTGCCAGCAGTTTCCCGGACAGGGGCACCACTGAAGCTTTCTTT

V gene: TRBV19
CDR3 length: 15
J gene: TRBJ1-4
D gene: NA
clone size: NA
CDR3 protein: CASSIGTERREKLFF
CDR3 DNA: TGTGCCAGTAGTATAGGCACAGAGCGGCGTGAAAAACTGTTTTTT

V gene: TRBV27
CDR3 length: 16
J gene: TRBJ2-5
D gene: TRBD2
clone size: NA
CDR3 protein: CASSLTGTSDKETQYF
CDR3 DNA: TGTGCCAGCAGTTTGACCGGGACTAGCGACAAAGAGACCCAGTACTTC

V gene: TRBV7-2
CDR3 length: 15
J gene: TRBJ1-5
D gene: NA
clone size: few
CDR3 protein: CASSSSQGFNQPQHF
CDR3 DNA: TGTGCCAGCAGCTCCAGTCAGGGATTCAATCAGCCCCAGCATTTT

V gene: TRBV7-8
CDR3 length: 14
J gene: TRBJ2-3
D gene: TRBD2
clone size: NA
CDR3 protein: CASSFSGRTDTQYF
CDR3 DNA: TGTGCCAGCAGCTTTAGCGGGAGAACAGATACGCAGTATTTT

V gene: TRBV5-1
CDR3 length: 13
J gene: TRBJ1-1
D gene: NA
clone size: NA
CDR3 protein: CASSFGVDTEAFF
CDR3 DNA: TGCGCCAGCAGCTTTGGGGTGGACACTGAAGCTTTCTTT

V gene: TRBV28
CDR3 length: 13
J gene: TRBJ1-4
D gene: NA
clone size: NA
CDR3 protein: CASSRRTYEKLFF
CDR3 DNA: TGTGCCAGCAGCCGTCGGACTTATGAAAAACTGTTTTTT

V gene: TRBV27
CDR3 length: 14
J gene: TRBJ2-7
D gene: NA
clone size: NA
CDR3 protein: CASSLSGLYEEQYF
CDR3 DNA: TGTGCCAGCAGTTTATCGGGTCTCTACGAGGAGCAGTACTTC

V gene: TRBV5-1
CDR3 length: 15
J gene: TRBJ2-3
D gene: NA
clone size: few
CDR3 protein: CASSLGNTYTDTQYF
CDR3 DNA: TGCGCCAGCAGCTTGGGGAACACGTACACAGATACGCAGTATTTT

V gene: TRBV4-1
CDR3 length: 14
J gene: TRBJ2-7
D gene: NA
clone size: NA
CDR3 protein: CASSRLGQNYEQYF
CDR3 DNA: TGCGCCAGCAGCCGCCTCGGACAGAACTACGAGCAGTACTTC

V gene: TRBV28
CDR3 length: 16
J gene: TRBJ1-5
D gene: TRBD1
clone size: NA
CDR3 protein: CASSGVQGVFAEPQHF
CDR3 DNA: TGTGCCAGCAGTGGGGTTCAGGGGGTCTTTGCTGAGCCCCAGCATTTT

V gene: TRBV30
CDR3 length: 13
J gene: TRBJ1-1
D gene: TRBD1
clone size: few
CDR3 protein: CAWEGAANTEAFF
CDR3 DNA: TGTGCCTGGGAGGGGGCTGCGAACACTGAAGCTTTCTTT

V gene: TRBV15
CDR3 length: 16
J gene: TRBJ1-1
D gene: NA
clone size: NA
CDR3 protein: CATSRDKGQGNTEAFF
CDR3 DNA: TGTGCCACCAGCAGAGACAAGGGACAAGGGAACACTGAAGCTTTCTTT

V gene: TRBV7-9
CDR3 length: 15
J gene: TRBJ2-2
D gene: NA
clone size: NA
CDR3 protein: CASSLVLGYTGELFF
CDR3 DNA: TGTGCCAGCAGCTTAGTTCTGGGTTATACCGGGGAGCTGTTTTTT

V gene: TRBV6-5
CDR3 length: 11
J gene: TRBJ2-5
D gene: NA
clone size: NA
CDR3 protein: CASSEGETQYF
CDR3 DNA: TGTGCCAGCAGCGAGGGAGAGACCCAGTACTTC

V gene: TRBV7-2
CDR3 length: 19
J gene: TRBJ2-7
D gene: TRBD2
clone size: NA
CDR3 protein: CASSVSFTGLAGVGYEQYF
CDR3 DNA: TGTGCCAGCAGCGTATCTTTCACCGGACTAGCGGGAGTCGGGTACGAGCAGTACTTC

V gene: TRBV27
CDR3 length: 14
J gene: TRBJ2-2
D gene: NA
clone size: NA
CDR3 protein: CASSPDSYTGELFF
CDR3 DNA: TGTGCCAGCAGCCCGGACTCCTACACCGGGGAGCTGTTTTTT

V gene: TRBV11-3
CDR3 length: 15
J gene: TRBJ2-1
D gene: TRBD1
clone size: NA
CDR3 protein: CASSDRGQGVWEQFF
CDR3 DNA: TGTGCCAGCAGCGACCGGGGACAGGGGGTATGGGAGCAGTTCTTC

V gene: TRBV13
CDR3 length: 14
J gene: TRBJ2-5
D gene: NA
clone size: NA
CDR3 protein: CASSLAGEQETQYF
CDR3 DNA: TGTGCCAGCAGCTTAGCCGGGGAACAAGAGACCCAGTACTTC

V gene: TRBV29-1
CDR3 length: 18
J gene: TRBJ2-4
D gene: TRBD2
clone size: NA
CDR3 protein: CSVEDQASGREYVGIQYF
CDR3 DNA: TGCAGCGTTGAAGATCAGGCTAGCGGGAGGGAATATGTCGGCATTCAGTACTTC

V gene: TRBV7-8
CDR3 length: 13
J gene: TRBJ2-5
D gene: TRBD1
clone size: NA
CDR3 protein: CASSHHRGETQYF
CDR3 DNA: TGTGCCAGCAGCCATCACAGGGGGGAGACCCAGTACTTC

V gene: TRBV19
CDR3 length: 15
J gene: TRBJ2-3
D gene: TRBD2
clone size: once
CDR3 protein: CASSSGRGVTDTQYF
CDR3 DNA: TGTGCCAGTAGTAGCGGGAGGGGGGTTACAGATACGCAGTATTTT

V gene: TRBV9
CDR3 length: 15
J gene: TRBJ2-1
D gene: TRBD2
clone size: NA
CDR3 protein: CASNGGRAGNNEQFF
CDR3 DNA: TGTGCCAGCAATGGCGGGAGGGCCGGGAACAATGAGCAGTTCTTC

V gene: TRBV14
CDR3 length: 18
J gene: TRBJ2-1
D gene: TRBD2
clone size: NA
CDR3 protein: CASSQDRGRSGSYNEQFF
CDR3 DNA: TGTGCCAGCAGCCAAGATCGGGGAAGGAGCGGGAGTTACAATGAGCAGTTCTTC

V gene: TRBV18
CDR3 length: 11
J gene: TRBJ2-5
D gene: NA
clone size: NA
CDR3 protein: CASSPKETQYF
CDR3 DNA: TGTGCCAGCTCCCCAAAAGAGACCCAGTACTTC

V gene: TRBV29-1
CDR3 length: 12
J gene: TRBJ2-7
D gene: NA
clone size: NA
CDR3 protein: CSGHGRYGEQYF
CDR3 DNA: TGCAGCGGGCATGGGCGGTATGGCGAGCAGTACTTC